This TCR beta chain comes out of a study of radiation and T cells in renal cell carcinoma. The ends were cut back, 7 bases at V and 0 bases at J, with 8 bases in the middle. Germline values: CDR1 SQVTM, CDR2 ANQGSEA. This CDR3 has 12 residues. Time point: baseline pretreatment blood. The treatment here: 15 Gy SBRT to primary tumor, nephrectomy 4 weeks later. Repertoires were generated with immunoSEQ multiplex PCR, while TCRdb's copy carries only in-frame clones and drops some. The table includes some 140,000 clones, about 88% detected once. The material was blood, obtained from a patient whose treatment included radiotherapy and nephrectomy. This TCR came from a woman aged 45-65 years with renal cell carcinoma. V is TRBV29-1 and J is TRBJ2-3; unclear D gene. For the CDR3, the DNA is TGCAGCGAGCTAACTAGCACAGATACGCAGTATTTT. It yields the protein CSELTSTDTQYF.